The entry that follows covers one T cell receptor beta chain sequence. The CDR3 has 15 residues. CDR1 and CDR2 from the germline V gene are MGHDK and SYGVNS. Trimming cost V 3 bases and J 2 bases, with 13 bases left between them. The entry originates in a study of preoperative IRX-2 immunotherapy in early breast cancer. Method: immunoSEQ multiplex PCR; TCRdb's copy keeps in-frame clones and lacks some. The sample carries some 32,000 clones, about four fifths recorded once. Treatment here: preoperative locoregional IRX-2 cytokine immunotherapy. Preoperative locoregional IRX-2 cytokine immunotherapy was tested in the phase Ib source study.

Sequencing used lymph node tissue, obtained from a patient treated with IRX-2 immunotherapy. This clonotype originated in a human donor with breast cancer. The chain recombines TRBV25-1 with TRBJ1-2; D is possibly TRBD1 (5 bases). CDR3 nucleotides: TGTGCCAGCAGTGATCCCGGGGAGGGGAACTATGGCTACACCTTC. The encoded protein is CASSDPGEGNYGYTF.